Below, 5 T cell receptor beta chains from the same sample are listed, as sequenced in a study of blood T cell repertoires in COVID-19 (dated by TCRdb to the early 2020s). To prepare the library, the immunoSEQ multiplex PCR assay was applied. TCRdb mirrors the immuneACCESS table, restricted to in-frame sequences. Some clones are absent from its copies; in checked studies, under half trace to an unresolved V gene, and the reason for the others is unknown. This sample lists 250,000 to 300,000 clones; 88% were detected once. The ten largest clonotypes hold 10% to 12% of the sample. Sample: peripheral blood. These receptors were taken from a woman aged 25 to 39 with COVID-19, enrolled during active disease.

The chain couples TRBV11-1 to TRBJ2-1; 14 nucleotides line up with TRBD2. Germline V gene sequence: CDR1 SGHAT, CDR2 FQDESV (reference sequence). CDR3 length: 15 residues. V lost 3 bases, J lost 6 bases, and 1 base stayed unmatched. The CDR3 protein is CASSFGTSGSNEQFF. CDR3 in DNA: TGTGCCAGCAGCTTTGGGACTAGCGGGAGCAATGAGCAGTTCTTC. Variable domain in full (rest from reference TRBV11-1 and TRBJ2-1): EAEVAQSPRYKITEKSQAVAFWCDPISGHATLYWYRQILGQGPELLVQFQDESVVDDSQLPKDRFSAERLKGVDSTLKIQPAELGDSAMYLCASSFGTSGSNEQFFGPGTRLTVL.

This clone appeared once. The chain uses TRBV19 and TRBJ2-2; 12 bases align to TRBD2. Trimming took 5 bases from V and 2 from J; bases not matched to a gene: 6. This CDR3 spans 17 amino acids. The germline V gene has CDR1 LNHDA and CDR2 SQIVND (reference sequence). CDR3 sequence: CASSFRTSGINTGELFF. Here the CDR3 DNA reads TGTGCCAGTAGTTTCCGGACTAGCGGGATTAACACCGGGGAGCTGTTTTTT.

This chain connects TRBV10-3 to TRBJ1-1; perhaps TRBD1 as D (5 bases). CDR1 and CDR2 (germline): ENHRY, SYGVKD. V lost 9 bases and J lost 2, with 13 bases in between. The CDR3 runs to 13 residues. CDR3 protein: CAIQGVSNTEAFF. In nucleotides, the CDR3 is TGTGCCATTCAAGGGGTTTCTAACACTGAAGCTTTCTTT.

DNA for the CDR3: TGTGCCAGCATCACAGGCTTTAACACCGGGGAGCTGTTTTTT. Translating it yields CASITGFNTGELFF. The rearrangement joins TRBV6-4 to TRBJ2-2; TRBD1 is a possible D gene (5 bases). V shed 7 bases and J shed 2 bases, with 11 bases lying between them. Germline CDR1 is MRHNA and CDR2 is SNTAGT. This CDR3 is 14 amino acids long.

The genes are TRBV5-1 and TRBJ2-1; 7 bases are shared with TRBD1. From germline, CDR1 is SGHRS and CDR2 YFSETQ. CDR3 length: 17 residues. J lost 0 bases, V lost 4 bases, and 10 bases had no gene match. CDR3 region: CASSPQPGQSSYNEQFF. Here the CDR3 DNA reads TGCGCCAGCAGCCCCCAGCCGGGACAGAGCTCCTACAATGAGCAGTTCTTC.